This T cell receptor (beta chain) was observed in a study of graft-versus-host responses after intestinal transplantation. Study-level background: Among the recipients, all got anti-thymocyte globulin induction and then tacrolimus and steroids for 2 to 3 years.

Findings and limits, study-wide: Ileal or blood samples showed some GvH clones first, and such clones were also found in recipient marrow. HvG clone declines early post-transplant were associated with peak circulating GvH levels. Allografts carried high graft-versus-host to host-versus-graft clonal ratios in patients having graft-donor T cell macrochimerism.

The sample holds one count of this clone. What it recognizes is unknown. Trimming cost V 5 bases and J 1 base; bases outside gene matches: 16. In germline, CDR1 is MGHRA, CDR2 YSYEKL. The CDR3 covers 19 residues. Sequencing was performed with immunoSEQ multiplex PCR; in TCRdb, only in-frame clones are kept and a portion is missing. The sample shows about 86,000 clones, roughly 90% of them seen only once. This rearrangement joins TRBV4-1 to TRBJ2-3; TRBD2 aligns across 9 bases. This sequence originates from a human donor who received an intestinal transplant. The sequencing used unstimulated CD8+ T cells sorted from spleen or lymph node cells, collected before intestinal transplant. The CDR3 protein is CASSSAGLAGKFGTDTQYF. In DNA form, the CDR3 reads TGCGCCAGCAGCTCGGCTGGTCTAGCGGGAAAGTTCGGCACAGATACGCAGTATTTT.